Listed below are T cell receptor beta chains from one sample, sequenced in a study of CD8 T cells in Susac syndrome. In TCRdb, the immunoSEQ multiplex PCR reads were re-called with MiXCR into one record per CDR3 protein. The data show about 280,000 distinct CDR3 sequences, roughly 85% seen once. Specimen: CD8+ T cells from PBMCs. The receptors come from a human donor with multiple sclerosis. The CDR3 runs from the conserved cysteine through the conserved F or W. The order of the fields is D gene, clone size, J gene, V gene, CDR3 DNA, CDR3 protein. The D gene is left open where the match is weak. The listing skips clone size in some rows; elsewhere it reads once, few, many or a size class.

. once TRBJ1-1 TRBV29-1 TGCAGCGTTGCAGGGCAGGAGAACACTGAAGCTTTCTTT CSVAGQENTEAFF
. . TRBJ2-3 TRBV27 TGTGCCAGCACGATAGATTGGGCTAGCGGCACAGATACGCAGTATTTT CASTIDWASGTDTQYF
. . TRBJ1-1 TRBV7-2 TGTGCCAGCAGCTTATGGCCCTATCGGAACACTGAAGCTTTCTTT CASSLWPYRNTEAFF
TRBD2 . TRBJ2-3 TRBV20-1 TGCAGTGCTAGAGATTGGGCGGGAGTGGCGGGAGATACGCAGTATTTT CSARDWAGVAGDTQYF
TRBD1 few TRBJ1-3 TRBV7-3 TGTGCCAGCAGCTCCCCGGGACAGGGGGGAAACACCATATATTTT CASSSPGQGGNTIYF
. . TRBJ1-1 TRBV7-6 TGTGCCAGCAGCTACTCCGGGACACCCGATGGGGCGAACACTGAAGCTTTCTTT CASSYSGTPDGANTEAFF
. . TRBJ2-5 TRBV27 TGTGCCAGCAGAATAAGAGGGCAGTGGGAAGAGACCCAGTACTTC CASRIRGQWEETQYF
. . TRBJ2-1 TRBV7-2 TGTGCCAGCAGCTTATTATTAGGGGGTGCTGAGCAGTTCTTC CASSLLLGGAEQFF
TRBD2 . TRBJ2-2 TRBV2 TGTGCCAGCAGTGCTCTAGCGGGCACGAACACCGGGGAGCTGTTTTTT CASSALAGTNTGELFF
. . TRBJ1-5 TRBV27 TGTGCCAGCAGCCCTCCGGGCCGCCTAAGCAATCAGCCCCAGCATTTT CASSPPGRLSNQPQHF
. once TRBJ1-1 TRBV28 TGTGCCAGCAGTACGACACCTCAGGAGGGAACTGAAGCTTTCTTT CASSTTPQEGTEAFF
. . TRBJ2-4 TRBV20-1 TGCAGTGCTAGTTCGGGTAGCCATACTCTAGCCAAAAACATTCAGTACTTC CSASSGSHTLAKNIQYF
. . TRBJ2-7 TRBV7-9 TGTGCCAGCAGCTCTACCGGGACAACAAGGTACGAGCAGTACTTC CASSSTGTTRYEQYF
. . TRBJ2-7 TRBV2 TGTGCCAGCAGTGAGGGACCCTTCTACGAGCAGTACTTC CASSEGPFYEQYF
TRBD2 . TRBJ2-1 TRBV28 TGTGCCAGCAGTTCAGCCGACCGACTAGCGGGCTCCCTCAATGAGCAGTTCTTC CASSSADRLAGSLNEQFF
. . TRBJ1-2 TRBV7-8 TGTGCCAGCAGCTCCGACTCGACAGGCCTATATGGCTACACCTTC CASSSDSTGLYGYTF
. . TRBJ2-1 TRBV4-1 TGCGCCAGCAGCCAAGAGGTCCGGGAGTTACATTACAATGAGCAGTTCTTC CASSQEVRELHYNEQFF
. . TRBJ2-2 TRBV20-1 TGCAGTGCTAGGGGGAGGGGGACTCCGAACACCGGGGAGCTGTTTTTT CSARGRGTPNTGELFF
TRBD1 . TRBJ2-5 TRBV5-1 TGCGCCAGCAGCTTGGAGGGACAGGGTCAAGAGACCCAGTACTTC CASSLEGQGQETQYF
. . TRBJ2-4 TRBV20-1 TGCAGTGCTAGAGATCTGGACGCCCGGTTGCAAAACATTCAGTACTTC CSARDLDARLQNIQYF
TRBD1 once TRBJ1-2 TRBV20-1 TGCAGTGCTAGCACCGGGACAGAGTATGGCTACACCTTC CSASTGTEYGYTF
TRBD1 . TRBJ2-1 TRBV27 TGTGCCAGCAGTACTTTTTTTACCGGGACAGACTCGTTCTTC CASSTFFTGTDSFF
. . TRBJ1-4 TRBV6-5 TGTGCCAGCAGTTACTCGCGCCCGACTAATGAAAAACTGTTTTTT CASSYSRPTNEKLFF
. . TRBJ1-4 TRBV2 TGTGCCAGCAGTGGGCGACTCTCTATTGAAAAACTGTTTTTT CASSGRLSIEKLFF
TRBD2 . TRBJ2-1 TRBV27 TGTGCCAGCAGTTTAGAGGGACTAGTAGTTGAGCAGTTCTTC CASSLEGLVVEQFF
. few TRBJ2-2 TRBV5-4 TGTGCCAGCAGCTTGGCGTCTGGGCGCGACACCGGGGAGCTGTTTTTT CASSLASGRDTGELFF
. once TRBJ2-7 TRBV7-9 TGTGCCAGCAGCTCAGCCGGGCACGAGCAGTACTTC CASSSAGHEQYF
. . TRBJ1-1 TRBV12-3/TRBV12-4 TGTGCCAGCAGTTTTGGCCCTTTGTGGGGAAAATTCCGCACTGAAGCTTTCTTT CASSFGPLWGKFRTEAFF
. few TRBJ2-5 TRBV2 TGTGCCAGCGGCGGGGAGACCCAGTACTTC CASGGETQYF
. . TRBJ1-2 TRBV5-6 TGTGCCAGCAGCTTGGCCTGGGAATCCGGCTACACCTTC CASSLAWESGYTF
TRBD1 . TRBJ1-1 TRBV4-1 TGCGCCAGCAGCAACAGGGGCGGTGAAGCTTTCTTT CASSNRGGEAFF
. once TRBJ1-5 TRBV12-5 TGTGCTAGTGGACAAGGGCGGCTGCCCCAGCATTTT CASGQGRLPQHF
TRBD1 once TRBJ2-3 TRBV7-9 TGTGCCAGCAGCACCTCGGACAGGGGGGAGAAAGATACGCAGTATTTT CASSTSDRGEKDTQYF
. . TRBJ2-7 TRBV6-1 TGTGCCAGCAGTGAAAGGGCCTATCTCCACGAGCAGTACTTC CASSERAYLHEQYF
TRBD1 . TRBJ1-2 TRBV27 TGTGCCAGCAGTCCGGGACAGGTGAACTATGGCTACACCTTC CASSPGQVNYGYTF
TRBD1 . TRBJ2-7 TRBV27 TGTGCCAGCAGTTTATATAACAGGGGGGATCTAAACGAGCAGTACTTC CASSLYNRGDLNEQYF
TRBD2 . TRBJ2-7 TRBV28 TGTGCCAGCAGTCTGACTAGCGGGAGGGCAGGGGAGCAGTACTTC CASSLTSGRAGEQYF
TRBD1 . TRBJ2-5 TRBV18 TGTGCCAGCTCGCCGGCGGGACAGGGGGCATGGGAGACCCAGTACTTC CASSPAGQGAWETQYF
TRBD2 . TRBJ2-5 TRBV28 TGTGCCAGCAGTTTGCCCAGCGGGAGTTTGGTGACCCAGTACTTC CASSLPSGSLVTQYF